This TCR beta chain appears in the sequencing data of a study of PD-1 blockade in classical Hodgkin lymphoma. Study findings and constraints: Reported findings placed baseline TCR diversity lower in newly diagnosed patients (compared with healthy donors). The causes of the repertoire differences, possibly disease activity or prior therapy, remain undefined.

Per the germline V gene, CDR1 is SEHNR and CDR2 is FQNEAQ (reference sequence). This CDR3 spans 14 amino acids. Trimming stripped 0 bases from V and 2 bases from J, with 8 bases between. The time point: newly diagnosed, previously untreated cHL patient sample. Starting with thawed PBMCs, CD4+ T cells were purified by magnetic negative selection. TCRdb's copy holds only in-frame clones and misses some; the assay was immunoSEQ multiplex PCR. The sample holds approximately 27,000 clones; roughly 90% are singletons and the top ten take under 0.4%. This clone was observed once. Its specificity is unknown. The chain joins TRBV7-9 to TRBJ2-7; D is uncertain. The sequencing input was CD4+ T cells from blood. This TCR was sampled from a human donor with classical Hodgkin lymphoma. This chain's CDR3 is CASSLATAPYEQYF. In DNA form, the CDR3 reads TGTGCCAGCAGCTTAGCCACGGCACCCTACGAGCAGTACTTC.